This TCR beta chain was captured in a study of T cell responses to AZD1222 COVID-19 vaccine. Broader study findings: Within unmutated variant regions lay the reported targets of nearly half of spike-specific TCRs. Increased Spike-specific TCR breadth and depth were observed after two AZD1222 doses. Regions 160-218 and 743-854 dominated among vaccine-associated CD4 TCRs spanning spike.

Remarks on this clone: The antigen is not known.

This CDR3 region has 14 residues. Trimming took 7 bases from V and 1 from J, leaving 12 bases between them. Looked up from germline, CDR1 is SGHKS and CDR2 is YYEKEE (reference sequence). Sequenced by immunoSEQ multiplex PCR; TCRdb stores in-frame clones only, minus some. The sample records about 140,000 clones, 80% to 95% being singletons. Sequencing used peripheral blood, obtained 28 days after the second AZD1222 dose. This receptor was obtained from an adult who received the AZD1222 COVID-19 vaccine. The rearrangement links TRBV5-5 to TRBJ2-1, with D possibly TRBD1 on 7 matching bases. This chain's CDR3 is CASVAGQSYNEQFF. As DNA, the CDR3 is TGTGCCAGCGTCGCGGGACAGTCCTACAATGAGCAGTTCTTC.